The clone carrying this T cell receptor (beta chain) was seen many times. Its antigen is currently unknown. This entry belongs to a study of human T cells and chemical hapten exposure. Study-level information: Once 0.01% DPC had been applied to the upper back by patch test, readings were taken at 6 days.

Noted time point: patch test 1, 2 weeks after DPC sensitization. Treatment noted: therapeutic diphenylcyclopropenone sensitization with weekly scalp DPC. The starting material, unfractionated whole blood, was used for total RNA extraction. Blood collection happened ahead of applying each patch test. General study points: Expanded TCRs created a significantly greater count of big CDR3 similarity clusters than controls did.

Single cDNA molecules in the library carried unique molecular identifiers attached during preparation. TCRdb passed the RACE reads through MiXCR, listing each CDR3 protein once. The repertoire holds about 34,000 distinct CDR3 sequences, 5% to 7% seen once, with about a tenth in the top ten. The specimen comprised whole blood, sampled in connection with sensitization to the hapten diphenylcyclopropenone (DPC). The TCR comes from a woman in her 30s with alopecia areata. Some clones in this sample may be carry-over from other donors' samples.

The CDR3 loop is CASSQGQGWNQPQHF. The CDR3 region has the DNA TGCGCCAGCAGCCAAGGACAGGGGTGGAATCAGCCCCAGCATTTT. The chain combines TRBV4-1 with TRBJ1-5; 8 bases are shared with TRBD1. This CDR3 is built from 15 residues. Losses at the gene ends were 1 base for V and 4 bases for J; bases not matched to a gene: 3. The V gene's germline CDR1 is MGHRA and CDR2 YSYEKL.